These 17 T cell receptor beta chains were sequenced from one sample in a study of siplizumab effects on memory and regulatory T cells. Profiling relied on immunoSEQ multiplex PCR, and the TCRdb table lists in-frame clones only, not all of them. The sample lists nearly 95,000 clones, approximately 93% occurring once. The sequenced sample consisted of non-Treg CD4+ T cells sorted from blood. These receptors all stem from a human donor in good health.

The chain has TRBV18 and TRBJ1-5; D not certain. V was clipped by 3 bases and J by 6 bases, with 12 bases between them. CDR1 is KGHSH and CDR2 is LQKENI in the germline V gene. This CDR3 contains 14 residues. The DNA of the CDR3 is TGTGCCAGCTCACCCGTACAGTCGACTCAGCCCCAGCATTTT. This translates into CASSPVQSTQPQHF.

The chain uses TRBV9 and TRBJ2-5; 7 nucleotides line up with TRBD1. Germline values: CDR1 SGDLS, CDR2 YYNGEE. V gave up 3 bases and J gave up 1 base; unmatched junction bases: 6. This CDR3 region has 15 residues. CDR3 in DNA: TGTGCCAGCAGCGCTAGGACAGGATCCCAAGAGACCCAGTACTTC. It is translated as CASSARTGSQETQYF.

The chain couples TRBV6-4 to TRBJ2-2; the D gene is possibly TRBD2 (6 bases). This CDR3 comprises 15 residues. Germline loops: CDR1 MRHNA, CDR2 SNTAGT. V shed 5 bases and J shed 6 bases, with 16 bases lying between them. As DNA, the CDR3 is TGTGCCAGCAGTCGGGACTCCGGCCTGCCCGGGGAGCTGTTTTTT. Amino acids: CASSRDSGLPGELFF.

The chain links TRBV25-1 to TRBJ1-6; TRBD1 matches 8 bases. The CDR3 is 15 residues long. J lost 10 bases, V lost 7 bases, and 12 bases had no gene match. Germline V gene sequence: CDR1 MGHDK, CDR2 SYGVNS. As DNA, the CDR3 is TGTGCCAGCACTCTACAGGGGGGGGCGCGATCACCCCTCCACTTT. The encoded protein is CASTLQGGARSPLHF.

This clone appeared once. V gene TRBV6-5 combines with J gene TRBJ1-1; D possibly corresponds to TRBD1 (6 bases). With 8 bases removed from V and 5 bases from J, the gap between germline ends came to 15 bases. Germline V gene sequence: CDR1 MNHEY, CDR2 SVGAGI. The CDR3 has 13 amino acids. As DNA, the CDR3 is TGTGCCAGCCGCAGGGGTCAGAGAACTGAAGCTTTCTTT. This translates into CASRRGQRTEAFF.

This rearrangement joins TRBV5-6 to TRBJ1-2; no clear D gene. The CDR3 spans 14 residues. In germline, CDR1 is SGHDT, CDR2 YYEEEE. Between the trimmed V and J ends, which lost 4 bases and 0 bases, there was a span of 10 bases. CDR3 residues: CASSPRVANYGYTF. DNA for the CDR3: TGTGCCAGCAGCCCGAGGGTAGCTAACTATGGCTACACCTTC.

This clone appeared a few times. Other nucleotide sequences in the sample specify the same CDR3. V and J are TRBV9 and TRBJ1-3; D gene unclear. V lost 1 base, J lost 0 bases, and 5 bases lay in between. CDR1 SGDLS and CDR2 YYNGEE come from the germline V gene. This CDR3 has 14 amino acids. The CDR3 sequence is CASSVTDSGNTIYF. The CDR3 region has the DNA TGTGCCAGCAGCGTAACGGACTCTGGAAACACCATATATTTT.

DNA for the CDR3: TGTGCCAGCAGCTTACCCTCTCACAGTGGGCAGTACTTC. Amino acids: CASSLPSHSGQYF. V is TRBV7-9 and J is TRBJ2-7; D not certain. The CDR3 extends over 13 amino acids. V lost 2 bases to trimming and J lost 9 bases, with 14 bases between them. Germline assignment: CDR1 SEHNR and CDR2 FQNEAQ (reference sequence).

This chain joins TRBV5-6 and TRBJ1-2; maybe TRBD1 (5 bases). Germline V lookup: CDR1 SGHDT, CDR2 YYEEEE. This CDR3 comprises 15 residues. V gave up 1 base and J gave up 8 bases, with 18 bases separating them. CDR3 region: CASSLLNRDREGYTF. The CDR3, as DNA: TGTGCCAGCAGCTTGCTTAACCGGGACCGAGAGGGCTACACCTTC.

Here the CDR3 DNA reads TGTGCCAGCAGCCGGACAGGGGGCGACGGCCAGCATTTT. Residues: CASSRTGGDGQHF. The chain combines TRBV27 with TRBJ1-5; 11 positions agree with TRBD1. The length of the CDR3 is 13 residues. Losses at the gene ends were 6 bases for V and 12 bases for J; bases not matched to a gene: 7. The germline CDR1 and CDR2 sequences are MNHEY and SMNVEV (reference sequence).

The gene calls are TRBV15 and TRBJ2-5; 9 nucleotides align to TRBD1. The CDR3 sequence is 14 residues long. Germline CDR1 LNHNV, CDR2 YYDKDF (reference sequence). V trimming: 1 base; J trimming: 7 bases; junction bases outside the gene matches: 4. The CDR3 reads CATSRGDREGTQYF. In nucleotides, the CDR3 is TGTGCCACCAGCAGAGGGGACAGGGAAGGGACCCAGTACTTC.

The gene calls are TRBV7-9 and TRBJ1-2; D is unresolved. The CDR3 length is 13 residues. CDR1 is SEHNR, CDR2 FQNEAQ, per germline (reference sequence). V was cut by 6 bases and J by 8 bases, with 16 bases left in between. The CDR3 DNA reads TGTGCCAGCAGTAAGGCCGGCTTCGAGGGCTACACCTTC. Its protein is CASSKAGFEGYTF.

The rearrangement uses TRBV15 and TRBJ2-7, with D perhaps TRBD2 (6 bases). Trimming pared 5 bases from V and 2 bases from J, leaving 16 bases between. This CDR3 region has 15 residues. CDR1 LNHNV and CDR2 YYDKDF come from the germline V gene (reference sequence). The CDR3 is CATSAGLPWAYEQYF. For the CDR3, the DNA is TGTGCCACCAGCGCGGGACTCCCGTGGGCCTACGAGCAGTACTTC.

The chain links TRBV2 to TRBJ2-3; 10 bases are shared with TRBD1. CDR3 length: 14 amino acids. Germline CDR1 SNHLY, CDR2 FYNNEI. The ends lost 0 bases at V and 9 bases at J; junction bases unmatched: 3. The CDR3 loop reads CASSEARDRGTQYF. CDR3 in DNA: TGTGCCAGCAGTGAAGCGCGGGACAGGGGAACGCAGTATTTT.

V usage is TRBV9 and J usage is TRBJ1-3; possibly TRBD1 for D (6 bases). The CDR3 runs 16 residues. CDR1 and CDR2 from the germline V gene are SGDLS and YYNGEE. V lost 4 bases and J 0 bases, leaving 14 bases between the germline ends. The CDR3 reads CASSPRRGVSGNTIYF. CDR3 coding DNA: TGTGCCAGCAGCCCACGGAGGGGGGTCTCTGGAAACACCATATATTTT.

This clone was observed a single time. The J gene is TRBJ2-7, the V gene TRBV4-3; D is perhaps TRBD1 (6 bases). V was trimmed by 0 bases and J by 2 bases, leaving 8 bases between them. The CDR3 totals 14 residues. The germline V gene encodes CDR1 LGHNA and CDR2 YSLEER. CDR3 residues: CASSQDRGPYEQYF. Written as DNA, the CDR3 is TGCGCCAGCAGCCAAGACAGGGGCCCCTACGAGCAGTACTTC.

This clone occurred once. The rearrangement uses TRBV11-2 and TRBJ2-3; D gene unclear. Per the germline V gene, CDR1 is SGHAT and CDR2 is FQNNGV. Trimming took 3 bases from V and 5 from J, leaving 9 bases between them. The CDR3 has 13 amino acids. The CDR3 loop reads CASSFGPRDTQYF. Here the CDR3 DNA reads TGTGCCAGCAGCTTCGGACCAAGAGATACGCAGTATTTT.